The 2 T cell receptor beta chains reported below all come from one sample, sequenced in a study of response to subunit inactivated influenza vaccine. From the RT-PCR reads, TCRdb called clonotypes with MiXCR, one entry per CDR3 protein. The top ten clones hold approximately 12% of a sample with over 400,000 distinct CDR3 sequences, 9.5% to 13% of them seen once. The source was PBMCs from blood, collected 40 to 50 days after vaccination. The receptor set was obtained from a man aged 45 to 65 who received an inactivated influenza vaccine.

Many counts were recorded for this clonotype. The chain couples TRBV12-3 or TRBV12-4 to TRBJ2-5; no firm D call. Trimming took off 3 bases at V and 5 bases at J, with 7 bases between the two ends. The CDR3 has 12 residues. The CDR3 nucleotides read TGTGCCAGCAGTTTTGTGCGTGAGACCCAGTACTTC. The encoded protein is CASSFVRETQYF.

J is TRBJ2-5 and V is TRBV7-9; D gene ambiguous. Per the germline V gene, CDR1 is SEHNR and CDR2 is FQNEAQ (reference sequence). The CDR3 runs 15 residues. V was clipped by 6 bases and J by 0 bases, with 14 bases between them. CDR3 region: CASSFNAPYQETQYF. As DNA, the CDR3 is TGTGCCAGCAGTTTCAATGCACCATACCAAGAGACCCAGTACTTC.